The 10 T cell receptor beta chains given below trace back to one sample, sequenced in a study of blood T cell repertoires in COVID-19. Here immunoSEQ multiplex PCR was the method, and the copy in TCRdb shows in-frame clones only, minus some. The data contain approximately 290,000 clones, 75% to 90% of them singletons. Sequencing was done on a sample of peripheral blood. The receptor set was obtained from a man aged 25 to 40 with acute or convalescent COVID-19.

Comments on this clone: In the same sample, other DNA sequences code for this CDR3. The chain joins TRBV7-9 to TRBJ2-7; no clear D. Germline V gene lookup returns CDR1 SEHNR and CDR2 FQNEAQ (reference sequence). The CDR3 is 12 amino acids. V lost 1 base, J lost 1 base, and 2 bases lay in between. The CDR3 region is CASSLVSYEQYF. CDR3 nucleotide sequence: TGTGCCAGCAGCTTAGTATCCTACGAGCAGTACTTC.

J is TRBJ2-3 and V is TRBV7-3; 10 positions agree with TRBD2. CDR3 length equals 15 residues. Looked up from germline, CDR1 is SGHTA and CDR2 is FQGTGA. V lost 5 bases to trimming and J lost 3 bases; unmatched junction nucleotides: 5. CDR3 sequence reads: CASSLGLARTDTQYF. The CDR3 nucleotides read TGTGCCAGCAGCCTGGGACTAGCGAGGACAGATACGCAGTATTTT.

In the case of this clone: This sample includes further DNA sequences coding for the same CDR3. The chain recombines TRBV5-4 with TRBJ1-2; 11 nucleotides align to TRBD1. Germline V gives CDR1 SGHNT, CDR2 YYREEE (reference sequence). J gave up 7 bases and V 6 bases, and 8 bases lay outside the gene matches. CDR3 length equals 14 residues. CDR3 DNA sequence: TGTGCCAGCACCCCGGGACAGGGGGTCTTTGGCTACACCTTC. It codes for CASTPGQGVFGYTF.

The chain couples TRBV5-1 to TRBJ2-5, with 7 bases that match TRBD1. The CDR3 length is 13 residues. Trimming at V came to 4 bases and at J to 2 bases, leaving 2 bases not matched to a gene. Germline V gives CDR1 SGHRS, CDR2 YFSETQ. CDR3 nucleotide sequence: TGCGCCAGCAGCGTACAGGGGCAAGAGACCCAGTACTTC. It specifies CASSVQGQETQYF.

The chain combines TRBV5-1 with TRBJ2-1; 9 nucleotides agree with TRBD2. CDR1 is SGHRS and CDR2 is YFSETQ in the germline V gene. CDR3 length: 16 residues. V was pared by 4 bases and J by 3 bases, with 8 bases of the junction left unmatched. The CDR3 nucleotides read TGCGCCAGCAGCGGGTCTGAGACTAGCGGCTACAATGAGCAGTTCTTC. Translation: CASSGSETSGYNEQFF.

V usage is TRBV5-1 and J usage is TRBJ1-1; 7 bases line up with TRBD1. The V segment lost 4 bases and the J segment 3 bases; nucleotides outside the gene matches: 6. Germline values: CDR1 SGHRS, CDR2 YFSETQ. This CDR3 has 14 amino acids. Written as DNA, the CDR3 is TGCGCCAGCAGCGTCCAGGGGGGCGACACTGAAGCTTTCTTT. Encoded protein: CASSVQGGDTEAFF.

V gene TRBV6-1 combines with J gene TRBJ2-1, with D tentatively TRBD2 (5 bases). The CDR3 has 15 amino acids. Germline values: CDR1 MNHNS, CDR2 SASEGT. V was shortened by 3 bases and J by 4 bases, with 13 bases between the two germline ends. CDR3 amino acids: CASSDWTEIYNEQFF. As DNA, the CDR3 is TGTGCCAGCAGTGATTGGACTGAGATTTACAATGAGCAGTTCTTC.

The V and J genes are TRBV9 and TRBJ2-7; no reliable D call. CDR3 length: 13 residues. In germline, CDR1 is SGDLS, CDR2 YYNGEE. V shed 0 bases and J shed 5 bases, with 9 bases lying between them. The CDR3 here is CASSVGSRDEQYF. The CDR3 region has the DNA TGTGCCAGCAGCGTAGGTTCTAGAGACGAGCAGTACTTC.

This chain joins TRBV28 and TRBJ1-2; possible D gene TRBD1, 6 bases. This CDR3 comprises 16 residues. Looked up from germline, CDR1 is MDHEN and CDR2 is SYDVKM. The V and J ends lost 5 bases and 2 bases respectively, with 18 bases between them. The CDR3 sequence: CASSPRGGLHNYGYTF. The CDR3 region has the DNA TGTGCCAGCAGTCCCAGGGGTGGTCTGCACAACTATGGCTACACCTTC.

This clone was seen a few times. The CDR3 protein is CAIRRQGDYYGYTF. The CDR3 nucleotides are TGTGCCATCAGAAGACAGGGGGATTACTATGGCTACACCTTC. The rearrangement uses TRBV10-3 and TRBJ1-2; 9 nucleotides match TRBD1. This CDR3 region has 14 residues. V trimming: 6 bases; J trimming: 3 bases; junction bases outside the gene matches: 5. Germline lookup yields CDR1 ENHRY and CDR2 SYGVKD.